The rows below give T cell receptor beta chains drawn from one sample of a study of shared clonotypes between healthy human individuals. Sequencing was performed with immunoSEQ multiplex PCR; in TCRdb, only in-frame clones are kept and a portion is missing. The table has millions of clones, 93% seen once. The material sequenced was naive CD4+ T cells from PBMCs. These TCRs come from a man between 18 and 35 years old in good health. Some clones in this sample may be carry-over from other donors' samples. Each CDR3 is given with its conserved first and last residue. Fields, in order: D gene, V gene, clone size, J gene, CDR3 protein, CDR3 DNA. A D gene is named only where the DNA matches it firmly. Size is omitted from some rows. Given values are once, few, many or a class for expanded clones.

.	TRBV19	once	TRBJ1-3	CASIQGMGGNTIYF	TGTGCCAGTATCCAGGGGATGGGAGGAAACACCATATATTTT
.	TRBV29-1	.	TRBJ2-1	CSVERGAAGNEQFF	TGCAGCGTTGAAAGAGGCGCCGCCGGCAATGAGCAGTTCTTC
.	TRBV27	.	TRBJ2-4	CASSSSGAKNIQYF	.
TRBD1	TRBV2	once	TRBJ1-5	CASSESGGAGQPQHF	TGTGCCAGCAGTGAATCAGGGGGCGCCGGACAGCCCCAGCATTTT
.	TRBV28	once	TRBJ1-2	CASSLQPTGGSF	TGTGCCAGCAGTTTACAGCCCACTGGGGGGAGCTTC
.	TRBV4-1	.	TRBJ2-7	CASSPSGRTISYEQYF	TGCGCCAGCAGCCCCTCGGGGAGAACCATCTCCTACGAGCAGTACTTC
.	TRBV11-3	.	TRBJ2-1	CASSVTRASNEQFF	TGTGCCAGCAGCGTTACACGAGCTTCCAATGAGCAGTTCTTC
.	TRBV2	.	TRBJ2-3	CASSDGRTMSTDTQYF	TGTGCCAGCAGTGATGGTCGGACTATGAGCACAGATACGCAGTATTTT
.	TRBV7-3	.	TRBJ1-3	CASSFTGNSGNTIYF	TGTGCCAGCAGCTTCACAGGGAACTCTGGAAACACCATATATTTT
.	TRBV5-6	.	TRBJ2-5	CASSTPRAGVQETQYF	TGTGCCAGCAGCACCCCCAGGGCGGGCGTCCAAGAGACCCAGTACTTC
TRBD2	TRBV5-1	once	TRBJ2-1	CASSFELAVNQFF	TGCGCCAGCAGCTTTGAACTAGCGGTAAATCAGTTCTTC
.	TRBV6-5	.	TRBJ1-1	CASSSDFGPTEAFF	TGTGCCAGCAGTTCCGACTTTGGACCGACTGAAGCTTTCTTT
TRBD1	TRBV6-5	.	TRBJ2-7	CASSYDRGPYEQYF	TGTGCCAGCAGTTACGACAGGGGTCCCTACGAGCAGTACTTC
.	TRBV6-5	.	TRBJ2-3	CASNPSVTNTDTQYF	TGTGCCAGCAATCCTTCGGTGACTAACACAGATACGCAGTATTTT
.	TRBV5-1	.	TRBJ2-7	CASSLLFVRPRDEQYF	TGCGCCAGCAGCTTATTGTTCGTGCGGCCGAGGGACGAGCAGTACTTC
.	TRBV9	.	TRBJ1-1	CASSVAGADTEAFF	TGTGCCAGCAGCGTAGCAGGGGCTGACACTGAAGCTTTCTTT
.	TRBV4-2	.	TRBJ1-1	CASSQGAASEAFF	TGTGCCAGCAGCCAAGGGGCCGCTTCCGAAGCTTTCTTT
.	TRBV6-1	.	TRBJ1-1	CASSAGSIPLNTEAFF	TGTGCCAGCAGTGCGGGGTCCATACCCTTGAACACTGAAGCTTTCTTT
TRBD2	TRBV11-2	once	TRBJ2-1	CASSLRGRERSYNEQFF	TGTGCCAGCAGCTTAAGAGGGCGGGAGCGGTCCTACAATGAGCAGTTCTTC
.	TRBV29-1	.	TRBJ2-5	CSVGARATGSQYF	TGCAGCGTTGGAGCCCGGGCCACCGGCTCCCAGTACTTC
TRBD1	TRBV25-1	.	TRBJ1-1	CASSAAQGARHARTEAFF	TGTGCCAGCAGTGCCGCTCAGGGGGCACGACACGCACGGACTGAAGCTTTCTTT
TRBD2	TRBV19	.	TRBJ2-1	CASSIRFAGGLDEQFF	TGTGCCAGTAGTATCCGGTTCGCGGGAGGCCTGGATGAGCAGTTCTTC
TRBD2	TRBV10-3	.	TRBJ2-7	CAISEIPRQSGLAGVWPPSYEQYF	TGTGCCATCAGTGAGATACCTAGACAGAGCGGACTAGCGGGAGTTTGGCCCCCTTCCTACGAGCAGTACTTC
.	TRBV5-4	.	TRBJ2-5	CASSSGSQETQYF	TGTGCCAGCAGCAGCGGGTCCCAAGAGACCCAGTACTTC
.	TRBV4-3	.	TRBJ1-1	CASSQRGGNTEAFF	TGCGCCAGCAGCCAACGTGGAGGGAACACTGAAGCTTTCTTT
.	TRBV15	.	TRBJ1-3	CATSTDRTGNSGNTIYF	TGTGCCACCAGCACCGATAGAACAGGGAACTCTGGAAACACCATATATTTT
TRBD1	TRBV28	.	TRBJ2-1	CASSLSQGRGRGDEQFF	TGTGCCAGCAGTTTATCCCAGGGCAGGGGGCGCGGGGATGAGCAGTTCTTC
TRBD1	TRBV29-1	.	TRBJ1-1	CSVEADRANTEAFF	TGCAGCGTTGAAGCGGACAGGGCCAACACTGAAGCTTTCTTT
.	TRBV5-1	.	TRBJ2-7	CASSGSGTESKQAGHSYEQYF	TGCGCCAGCAGCGGGTCCGGGACAGAATCTAAACAAGCGGGGCACTCCTACGAGCAGTACTTC
.	TRBV4-1	.	TRBJ2-5	CASSHRETQYF	TGCGCCAGCAGCCACCGGGAGACCCAGTACTTC
TRBD2	TRBV19	.	TRBJ2-1	CASRKLAGIYNEQFF	TGTGCCAGTAGAAAACTAGCGGGAATTTACAATGAGCAGTTCTTC
.	TRBV18	.	TRBJ1-3	CASSPPSGNSGNTIYF	TGTGCCAGCTCACCACCGTCGGGGAACTCTGGAAACACCATATATTTT
TRBD1	TRBV7-2	.	TRBJ1-3	CASLKGSGGVVGNTIYF	TGTGCTTCGCTGAAAGGATCAGGGGGCGTCGTTGGAAACACCATATATTTT
.	TRBV28	.	TRBJ1-5	CAGGGQPQHF	TGTGCCGGGGGCGGGCAGCCCCAGCATTTT
TRBD1	TRBV7-9	.	TRBJ1-5	CASSQVGQGFNQPQHF	TGTGCCAGCAGCCAAGTAGGACAGGGGTTCAATCAGCCCCAGCATTTT
.	TRBV7-2	once	TRBJ2-7	CASSNRDGPYEQYF	TGTGCCAGCAGCAACCGGGACGGACCCTACGAGCAGTACTTC
.	TRBV30	.	TRBJ1-3	CAWIGTRGNSGNTIYF	TGTGCCTGGATTGGGACAAGGGGTAACTCTGGAAACACCATATATTTT
.	TRBV4-1	.	TRBJ1-5	CASSRDGRLQPQHF	TGCGCCAGCAGCCGGGACGGTCGTCTCCAGCCCCAGCATTTT
.	TRBV7-3	.	TRBJ2-7	CASSLTVTVDEQYF	TGTGCCAGCAGCTTAACTGTCACGGTCGACGAGCAGTACTTC
.	TRBV27	.	TRBJ1-4	CASPRVSNEKLFF	TGTGCCAGCCCCAGGGTCTCTAATGAAAAACTGTTTTTT
.	TRBV5-5	.	TRBJ2-5	CASSLTGETQYF	TGTGCCAGCAGCCTAACAGGAGAGACCCAGTACTTC
.	TRBV6-6	.	TRBJ2-2	CATRGWGGTRPGELFF	TGTGCCACCAGGGGATGGGGCGGTACGAGGCCCGGGGAGCTGTTTTTT
TRBD1	TRBV29-1	.	TRBJ2-1	CSVGWGQGIGSEQFF	TGCAGCGTTGGTTGGGGACAGGGGATTGGTTCGGAGCAGTTCTTC
.	TRBV9	.	TRBJ2-7	CASSVGRTDAYEQYF	TGTGCCAGCAGCGTAGGACGGACCGATGCCTACGAGCAGTACTTC
.	TRBV5-1	.	TRBJ1-3	CASSMEAGNTIYF	TGCGCCAGCAGCATGGAGGCTGGAAACACCATATATTTT
TRBD2	TRBV28	.	TRBJ2-3	CASSRPQRGSDTQYF	TGTGCCAGTAGCCGCCCCCAGCGGGGGTCGGATACGCAGTATTTT